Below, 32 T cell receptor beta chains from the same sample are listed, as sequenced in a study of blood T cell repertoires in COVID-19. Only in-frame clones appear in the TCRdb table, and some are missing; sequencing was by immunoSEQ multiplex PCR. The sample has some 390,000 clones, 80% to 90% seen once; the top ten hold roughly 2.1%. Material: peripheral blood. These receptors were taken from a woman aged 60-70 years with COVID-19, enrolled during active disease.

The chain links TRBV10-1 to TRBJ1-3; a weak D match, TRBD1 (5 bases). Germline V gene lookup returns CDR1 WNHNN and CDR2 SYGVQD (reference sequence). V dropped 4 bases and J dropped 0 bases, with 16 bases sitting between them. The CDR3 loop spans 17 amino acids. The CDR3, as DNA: TGCGCCAGCAGTGGGACGGGGGATCCTAGCTCTGGAAACACCATATATTTT. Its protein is CASSGTGDPSSGNTIYF.

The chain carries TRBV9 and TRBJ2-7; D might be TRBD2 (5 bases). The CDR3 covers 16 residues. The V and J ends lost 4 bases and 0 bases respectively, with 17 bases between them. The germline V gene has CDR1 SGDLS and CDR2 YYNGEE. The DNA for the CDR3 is TGTGCCAGCAGCCCCCGGGGAGCGGAGAGCTCCTACGAGCAGTACTTC. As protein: CASSPRGAESSYEQYF.

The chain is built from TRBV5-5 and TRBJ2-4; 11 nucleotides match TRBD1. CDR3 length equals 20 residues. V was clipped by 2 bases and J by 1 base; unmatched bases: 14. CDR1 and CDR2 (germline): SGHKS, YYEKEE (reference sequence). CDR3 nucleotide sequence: TGTGCCAGCAGCTTTGAGTTAGGGACAGGGGGAGTGAGGGCCAAAAACATTCAGTACTTC. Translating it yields CASSFELGTGGVRAKNIQYF. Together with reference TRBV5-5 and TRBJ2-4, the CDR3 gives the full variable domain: DAGVTQSPTHLIKTRGQQVTLRCSPISGHKSVSWYQQVLGQGPQFIFQYYEKEERGRGNFPDRFSARQFPNYSSELNVNALLLGDSALYLCASSFELGTGGVRAKNIQYFGAGTRLSVL.

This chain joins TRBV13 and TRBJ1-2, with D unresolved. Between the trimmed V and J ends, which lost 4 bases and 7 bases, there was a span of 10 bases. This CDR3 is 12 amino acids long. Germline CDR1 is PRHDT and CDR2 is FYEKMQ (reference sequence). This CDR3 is CASSSVPIGYTF. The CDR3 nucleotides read TGTGCCAGCAGCTCCGTGCCTATTGGCTACACCTTC.

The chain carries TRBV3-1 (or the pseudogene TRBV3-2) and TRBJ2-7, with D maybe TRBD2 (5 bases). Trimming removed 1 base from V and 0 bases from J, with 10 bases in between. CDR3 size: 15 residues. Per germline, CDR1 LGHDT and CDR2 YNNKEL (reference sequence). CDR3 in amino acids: CASSQARRSSYEQYF. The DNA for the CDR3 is TGTGCCAGCAGCCAAGCGAGGAGGAGCTCCTACGAGCAGTACTTC.

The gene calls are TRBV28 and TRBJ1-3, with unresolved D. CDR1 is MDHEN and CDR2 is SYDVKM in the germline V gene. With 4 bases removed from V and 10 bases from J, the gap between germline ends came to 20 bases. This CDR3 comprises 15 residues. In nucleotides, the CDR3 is TGTGCCAGCAGTTCCCCCGAAGTGTGGGGAGAGACCATATATTTT. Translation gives CASSSPEVWGETIYF.

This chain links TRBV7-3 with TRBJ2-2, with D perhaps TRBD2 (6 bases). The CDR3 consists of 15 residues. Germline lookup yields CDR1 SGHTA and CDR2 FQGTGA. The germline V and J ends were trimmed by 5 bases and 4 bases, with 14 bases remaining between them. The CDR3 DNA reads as TGTGCCAGCAGCATAGACACTAGCAGCACCGGGGAGCTGTTTTTT. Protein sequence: CASSIDTSSTGELFF.

In DNA form, the CDR3 reads TGTGCCAGCCCGCAGGGGGCGCGGACGAAGCAGCCCCAGCATTTT. This translates into CASPQGARTKQPQHF. The chain employs TRBV21-1 and TRBJ1-5; the tabulated D call, TRBD1, remains unverified against the DNA. TRBV21-1 is given as a pseudogene. The CDR3 spans 15 residues.

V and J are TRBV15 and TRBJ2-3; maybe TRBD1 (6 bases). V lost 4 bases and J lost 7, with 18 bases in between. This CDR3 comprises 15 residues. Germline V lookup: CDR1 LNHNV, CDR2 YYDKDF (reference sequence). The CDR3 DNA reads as TGTGCCACCAGCACACCGCGGTGGGACAAGAATACGCAGTATTTT. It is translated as CATSTPRWDKNTQYF.

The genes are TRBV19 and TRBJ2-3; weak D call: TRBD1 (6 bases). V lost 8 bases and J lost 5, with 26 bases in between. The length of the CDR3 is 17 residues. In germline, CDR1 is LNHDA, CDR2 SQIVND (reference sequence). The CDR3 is CASQDRRSQSRRDTQYF. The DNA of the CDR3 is TGTGCCAGTCAAGACAGGCGTTCCCAGTCCAGGAGAGATACGCAGTATTTT.

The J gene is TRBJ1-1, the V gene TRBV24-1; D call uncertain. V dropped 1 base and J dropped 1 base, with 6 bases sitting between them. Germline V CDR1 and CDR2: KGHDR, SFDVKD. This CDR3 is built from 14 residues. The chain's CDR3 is CATSDFGENTEAFF. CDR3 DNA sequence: TGTGCCACCAGTGATTTCGGGGAGAACACTGAAGCTTTCTTT.

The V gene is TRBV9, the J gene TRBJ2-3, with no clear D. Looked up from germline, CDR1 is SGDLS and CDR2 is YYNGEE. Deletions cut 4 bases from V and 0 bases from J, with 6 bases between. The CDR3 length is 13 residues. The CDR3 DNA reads TGTGCCAGCAGCCCCACTAGCACAGATACGCAGTATTTT. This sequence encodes CASSPTSTDTQYF.

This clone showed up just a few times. Here the CDR3 reads CASSLDGGMNTEAFF. As DNA, the CDR3 is TGTGCCAGCAGCCTAGATGGCGGGATGAACACTGAAGCTTTCTTT. The chain couples TRBV14 to TRBJ1-1; D call uncertain. Germline CDR1 is SGHDN and CDR2 is FVKESK. CDR3 length equals 15 residues. Trimming took 4 bases from V and 0 from J, leaving 12 bases between them.

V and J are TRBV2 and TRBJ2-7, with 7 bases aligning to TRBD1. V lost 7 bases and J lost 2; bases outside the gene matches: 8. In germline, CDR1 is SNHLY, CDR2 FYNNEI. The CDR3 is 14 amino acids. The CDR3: CASTDRDNTYEQYF. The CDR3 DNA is TGTGCCAGCACCGACAGGGACAATACCTACGAGCAGTACTTC.

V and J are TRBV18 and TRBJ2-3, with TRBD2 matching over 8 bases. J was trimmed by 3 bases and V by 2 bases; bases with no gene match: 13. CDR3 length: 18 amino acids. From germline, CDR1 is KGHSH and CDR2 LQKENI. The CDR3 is CASSPFRGGLIKTDTQYF. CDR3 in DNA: TGTGCCAGCTCACCATTTCGGGGGGGCCTTATCAAGACAGATACGCAGTATTTT. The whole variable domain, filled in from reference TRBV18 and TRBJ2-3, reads NAGVMQNPRHLVRRRGQEARLRCSPMKGHSHVYWYRQLPEEGLKFMVYLQKENIIDESGMPKERFSAEFPKEGPSILRIQQVVRGDSAAYFCASSPFRGGLIKTDTQYFGPGTRLTVL.

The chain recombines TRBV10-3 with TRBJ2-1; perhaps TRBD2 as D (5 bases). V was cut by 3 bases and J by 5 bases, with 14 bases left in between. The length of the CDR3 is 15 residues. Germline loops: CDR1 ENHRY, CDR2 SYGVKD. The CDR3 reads CAISEQGGGHNEQFF. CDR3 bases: TGTGCCATCAGTGAACAAGGCGGAGGCCACAATGAGCAGTTCTTC.

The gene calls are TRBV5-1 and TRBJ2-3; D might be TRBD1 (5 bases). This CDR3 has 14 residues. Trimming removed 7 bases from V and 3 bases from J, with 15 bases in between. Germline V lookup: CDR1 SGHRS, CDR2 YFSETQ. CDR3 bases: TGCGCCAGCTACCAGGGCTCCCTAACAGATACGCAGTATTTT. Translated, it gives CASYQGSLTDTQYF. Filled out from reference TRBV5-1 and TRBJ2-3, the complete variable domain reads KAGVTQTPRYLIKTRGQQVTLSCSPISGHRSVSWYQQTPGQGLQFLFEYFSETQRNKGNFPGRFSGRQFSNSRSEMNVSTLELGDSALYLCASYQGSLTDTQYFGPGTRLTVL.

CDR3 nucleotides: TGCAGCGTGCGCAGGGATAGCAATCAGCCCCAGCATTTT. Its translation: CSVRRDSNQPQHF. V gene TRBV29-1 combines with J gene TRBJ1-5, with a tentative D call TRBD1 (5 bases). CDR3 length: 13 residues. The germline V gene encodes CDR1 SQVTM and CDR2 ANQGSEA. Trimming stripped 6 bases from V and 0 bases from J, with 9 bases between.

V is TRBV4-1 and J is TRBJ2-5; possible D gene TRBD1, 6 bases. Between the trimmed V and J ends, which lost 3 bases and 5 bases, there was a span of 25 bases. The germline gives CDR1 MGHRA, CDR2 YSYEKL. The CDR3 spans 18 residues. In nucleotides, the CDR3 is TGCGCCAGCAGCCATGCCCCCGAGGACAGTTTGGTTGACGAGACCCAGTACTTC. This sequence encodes CASSHAPEDSLVDETQYF.

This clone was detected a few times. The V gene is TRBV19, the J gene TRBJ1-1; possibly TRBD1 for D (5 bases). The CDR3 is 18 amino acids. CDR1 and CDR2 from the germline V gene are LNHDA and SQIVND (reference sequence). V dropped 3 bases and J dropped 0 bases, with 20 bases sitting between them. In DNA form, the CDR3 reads TGTGCCAGTAGTATGGGGCCATCCTCCTTAGTCATGAACACTGAAGCTTTCTTT. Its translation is CASSMGPSSLVMNTEAFF.

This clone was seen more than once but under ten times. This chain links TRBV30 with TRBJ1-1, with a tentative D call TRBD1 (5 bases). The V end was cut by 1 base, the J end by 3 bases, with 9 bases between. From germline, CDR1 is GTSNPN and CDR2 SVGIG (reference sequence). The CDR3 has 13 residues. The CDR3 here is CAWSGGDYTEAFF. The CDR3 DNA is TGTGCCTGGAGTGGGGGGGATTACACTGAAGCTTTCTTT.

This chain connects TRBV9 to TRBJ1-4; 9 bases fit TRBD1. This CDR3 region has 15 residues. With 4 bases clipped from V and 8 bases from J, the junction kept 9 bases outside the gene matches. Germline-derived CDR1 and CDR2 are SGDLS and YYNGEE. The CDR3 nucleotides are TGTGCCAGCAGCCCCGGGACAGGGATCGGGGAAAAACTGTTTTTT. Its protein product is CASSPGTGIGEKLFF.

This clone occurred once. For the CDR3, the DNA is TGTGCCAGCAGTTTGACGGGGGGCACCCAAGAGACCCAGTACTTC. Amino acid sequence: CASSLTGGTQETQYF. The V gene is TRBV6-5, the J gene TRBJ2-5, with D maybe TRBD2 (7 bases). This CDR3 is 15 amino acids long. CDR1 and CDR2 from the germline V gene are MNHEY and SVGAGI. The V end was cut by 4 bases, the J end by 1 base, with 13 bases between.

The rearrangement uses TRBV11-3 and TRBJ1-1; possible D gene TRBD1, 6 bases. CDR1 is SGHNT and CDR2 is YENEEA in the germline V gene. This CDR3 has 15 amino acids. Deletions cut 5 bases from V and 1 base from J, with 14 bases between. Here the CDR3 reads CASSPSGGPNTEAFF. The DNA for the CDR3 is TGTGCCAGCAGCCCCTCGGGGGGGCCGAACACTGAAGCTTTCTTT.

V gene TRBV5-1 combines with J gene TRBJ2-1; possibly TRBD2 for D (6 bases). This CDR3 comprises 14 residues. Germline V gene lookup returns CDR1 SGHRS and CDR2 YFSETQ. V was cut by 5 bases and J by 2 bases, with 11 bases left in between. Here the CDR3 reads CASRLGGAYNEQFF. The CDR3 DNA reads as TGCGCCAGCAGACTGGGGGGAGCCTACAATGAGCAGTTCTTC. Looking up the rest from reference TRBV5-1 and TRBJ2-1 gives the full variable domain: KAGVTQTPRYLIKTRGQQVTLSCSPISGHRSVSWYQQTPGQGLQFLFEYFSETQRNKGNFPGRFSGRQFSNSRSEMNVSTLELGDSALYLCASRLGGAYNEQFFGPGTRLTVL.

The chain's CDR3 is CASSDSTGGSYNEQFF. The CDR3 DNA reads TGTGCCAGCAGTGACTCGACAGGGGGCTCCTACAATGAGCAGTTCTTC. The chain joins TRBV6-4 to TRBJ2-1; 9 bases match TRBD1. Trimming removed 0 bases from V and 0 bases from J; junction bases left unmatched: 0. The CDR3 spans 16 residues. Germline-derived CDR1 and CDR2 are MRHNA and SNTAGT.

This chain's CDR3 is CASSLGGAISGNTIYF. The CDR3 nucleotides are TGTGCCAGCAGCTTGGGTGGGGCTATCTCTGGAAACACCATATATTTT. The chain carries TRBV5-4 and TRBJ1-3, with D tentatively TRBD1 (5 bases). The CDR3 runs 16 residues. Germline V CDR1 and CDR2: SGHNT, YYREEE (reference sequence). V was clipped by 0 bases and J by 0 bases, with 10 bases between them.

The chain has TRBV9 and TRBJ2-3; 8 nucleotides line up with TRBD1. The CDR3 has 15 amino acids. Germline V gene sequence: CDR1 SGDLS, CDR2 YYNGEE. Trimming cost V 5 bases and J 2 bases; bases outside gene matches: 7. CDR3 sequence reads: CASSRDRRVTDTQYF. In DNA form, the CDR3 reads TGTGCCAGCAGTCGGGACAGGAGAGTCACAGATACGCAGTATTTT.

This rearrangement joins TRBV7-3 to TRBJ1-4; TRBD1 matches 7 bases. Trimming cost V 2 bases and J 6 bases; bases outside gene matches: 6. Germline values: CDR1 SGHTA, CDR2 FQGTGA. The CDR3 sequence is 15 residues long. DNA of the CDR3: TGTGCCAGCAGCTTACTGGGACAGCTGCATGAAAAACTGTTTTTT. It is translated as CASSLLGQLHEKLFF.

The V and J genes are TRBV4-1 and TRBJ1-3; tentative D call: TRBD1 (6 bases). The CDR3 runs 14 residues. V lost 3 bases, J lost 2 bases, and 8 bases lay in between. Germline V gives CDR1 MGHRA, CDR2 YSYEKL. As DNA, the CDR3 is TGCGCCAGCAGCCAGGGGGGGCCTGGAAACACCATATATTTT. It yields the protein CASSQGGPGNTIYF.

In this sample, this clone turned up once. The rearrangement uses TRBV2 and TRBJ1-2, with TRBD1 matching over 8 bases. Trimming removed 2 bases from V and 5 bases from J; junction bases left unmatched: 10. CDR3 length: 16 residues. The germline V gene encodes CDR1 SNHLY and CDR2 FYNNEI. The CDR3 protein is CASSEQGAVLPYGYTF. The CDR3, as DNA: TGTGCCAGCAGTGAACAGGGGGCCGTTTTACCGTATGGCTACACCTTC.

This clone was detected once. The CDR3: CASSLGSAAFF. The CDR3 DNA reads TGTGCCAGCAGTTTGGGTAGCGCAGCTTTCTTT. This chain joins TRBV12-3 or TRBV12-4 and TRBJ1-1; D is unresolved. Trimming removed 3 bases at V and 10 bases at J, with 9 bases between. The CDR3 length is 11 residues.